One sample yielded the 30 T cell receptor beta chains listed below, sequenced in a study of cytomegalovirus exposure and HLA in healthy donors. The study ran its PCR with 60 Vbeta and 13 Jbeta primers. The data were produced by immunoSEQ multiplex PCR, yet TCRdb's version contains in-frame clones alone and is incomplete. The data contain around 150,000 clones, around a tenth of them seen just once; the ten biggest clones take up 1.8%. Input material: PBMCs. The receptors here all came from a male donor in good health and CMV-seronegative.

The rearrangement uses TRBV10-3 and TRBJ1-2; TRBD1 matches 11 bases. J lost 10 bases, V lost 6 bases, and 1 base had no gene match. In germline, CDR1 is ENHRY, CDR2 SYGVKD. CDR3 length: 11 amino acids. CDR3 sequence (DNA): TGTGCCATCAGGGGACAGGGGGTCTACACCTTC. Protein sequence: CAIRGQGVYTF.

In this sample, this clone turned up a few times. The V and J genes are TRBV7-3 and TRBJ2-7, with D unresolved. V was shortened by 1 base and J by 4 bases, with 8 bases between the two germline ends. From germline, CDR1 is SGHTA and CDR2 FQGTGA. This CDR3 contains 13 residues. The CDR3 DNA reads TGTGCCAGCAGCTTAAGAGAGAATTACGAGCAGTACTTC. Translating it yields CASSLRENYEQYF.

The chain combines TRBV4-1 with TRBJ2-5; TRBD2 aligns across 9 bases. Germline lookup yields CDR1 MGHRA and CDR2 YSYEKL. This CDR3 is built from 20 residues. With 5 bases clipped from V and 5 bases from J, the junction kept 24 bases outside the gene matches. CDR3 loop: CASSFSTGGGASRLGETQYF. The CDR3 DNA is TGCGCCAGCAGCTTCTCTACCGGCGGGGGGGCCTCCCGATTAGGGGAGACCCAGTACTTC.

This clone has just a few counts. This chain joins TRBV18 and TRBJ2-7; maybe TRBD2 (6 bases). The ends were cut back, 0 bases at V and 0 bases at J, with 9 bases in the middle. This CDR3 has 15 amino acids. Germline-derived CDR1 and CDR2 are KGHSH and LQKENI. CDR3 protein: CASSPPDGSSYEQYF. The CDR3 region has the DNA TGTGCCAGCTCACCACCGGACGGGAGCTCCTACGAGCAGTACTTC.

The chain uses TRBV7-8 and TRBJ2-7; 8 bases map to TRBD1. Germline V gives CDR1 SGHVS, CDR2 FQNEAQ. The CDR3 covers 15 residues. With 3 bases clipped from V and 4 bases from J, the junction kept 8 bases outside the gene matches. This CDR3 reads CASSFGTGSPYEQYF. CDR3 nucleotides: TGTGCCAGCAGCTTCGGGACAGGAAGCCCATACGAGCAGTACTTC. The full variable domain, with the rest looked up from reference TRBV7-8 and TRBJ2-7, is GAGVSQSPRYKVAKRGQDVALRCDPISGHVSLFWYQQALGQGPEFLTYFQNEAQLDKSGLPSDRFFAERPEGSVSTLKIQRTQQEDSAVYLCASSFGTGSPYEQYFGPGTRLTVT.

This clone was counted between two and nine times. The rearrangement joins TRBV28 to TRBJ2-7; 9 bases match TRBD1. The length of the CDR3 is 13 residues. V gave up 11 bases and J gave up 7 bases; unmatched junction bases: 12. CDR1 and CDR2 from the germline V gene are MDHEN and SYDVKM. The CDR3 sequence: CAYRDRERGEQYF. The CDR3 DNA reads as TGTGCCTACCGGGACAGGGAACGTGGGGAGCAGTACTTC.

The V gene is TRBV4-3, the J gene TRBJ2-7; 9 bases match TRBD2. The CDR3 has 16 amino acids. The germline gives CDR1 LGHNA, CDR2 YSLEER. V shed 0 bases and J 1 base; nucleotides not matched to a gene: 4. The CDR3 sequence is CASSQDPAGGSYEQYF. CDR3 bases: TGCGCCAGCAGCCAAGATCCCGCGGGAGGGTCCTACGAGCAGTACTTC.

This clone was recorded a few times. The genes are TRBV11-2 and TRBJ1-1; possibly TRBD1 for D (5 bases). Trimming removed 1 base from V and 6 bases from J, with 12 bases in between. Germline V gene sequence: CDR1 SGHAT, CDR2 FQNNGV. The CDR3 is 14 residues long. The CDR3 DNA sequence: TGTGCCAGCAGCTTAGTTTCCCAGGGCCCTGAAGCTTTCTTT. Its translation is CASSLVSQGPEAFF.

The rearrangement joins TRBV7-9 to TRBJ1-3; tentatively, D is TRBD1 (5 bases). The CDR3 covers 15 residues. With 4 bases removed from V and 0 bases from J, the gap between germline ends came to 10 bases. The germline V gene has CDR1 SEHNR and CDR2 FQNEAQ (reference sequence). CDR3 region: CASSSTDRSGNTIYF. CDR3 in DNA: TGTGCCAGCAGCTCGACAGACCGCTCTGGAAACACCATATATTTT.

The chain has TRBV7-2 and TRBJ2-7; TRBD1 aligns across 7 bases. Germline-derived CDR1 and CDR2 are SGHTA and FQGNSA. The CDR3 has 14 residues. Trimming at V came to 1 base and at J to 2 bases, leaving 2 bases not matched to a gene. CDR3 sequence: CASSLEQGAYEQYF. CDR3 nucleotides: TGTGCCAGCAGCTTAGAGCAGGGGGCCTACGAGCAGTACTTC.

The gene calls are TRBV7-9 and TRBJ1-1; D remains ambiguous. Per germline, CDR1 SEHNR and CDR2 FQNEAQ (reference sequence). With 5 bases removed from V and 0 bases from J, the gap between germline ends came to 13 bases. This CDR3 region has 15 residues. CDR3 DNA: TGTGCCAGCAGCCCCGTTGGGCTGGTGAACACTGAAGCTTTCTTT. It specifies CASSPVGLVNTEAFF. Full variable domain (rest looked up from reference TRBV7-9 and TRBJ1-1): DTGVSQNPRHKITKRGQNVTFRCDPISEHNRLYWYRQTLGQGPEFLTYFQNEAQLEKSRLLSDRFSAERPKGSFSTLEIQRTEQGDSAMYLCASSPVGLVNTEAFFGQGTRLTVV.

This sequence joins TRBV29-1 and TRBJ2-5; TRBD1 matches 8 bases. J was trimmed by 2 bases and V by 8 bases; bases with no gene match: 4. The CDR3 extends over 12 amino acids. The germline V gene has CDR1 SQVTM and CDR2 ANQGSEA. The CDR3 coding sequence is TGCAGCATGTGGACAGGGCAAGAGACCCAGTACTTC. Translating gives CSMWTGQETQYF.

This clone was detected only a few times. The rearrangement uses TRBV15 and TRBJ2-3; 8 nucleotides line up with TRBD1. CDR3 length: 16 residues. CDR1 and CDR2 (germline): LNHNV, YYDKDF (reference sequence). The junction had 2 bases not matched to a gene; V was cut back by 0 bases and J by 0 bases. Here the CDR3 DNA reads TGTGCCACCAGCAGAGATCAGGGGGCGAGCACAGATACGCAGTATTTT. This gives the protein CATSRDQGASTDTQYF.

The genes are TRBV28 and TRBJ2-2, with D uncertain. The CDR3 length is 14 residues. Germline CDR1 reads MDHEN; CDR2 reads SYDVKM. The ends were cut back, 5 bases at V and 6 bases at J, with 13 bases in the middle. The CDR3 region is CASSDRLRSGELFF. As DNA, the CDR3 is TGTGCCAGCAGTGACCGCCTGAGGTCCGGGGAGCTGTTTTTT.

The rearrangement joins TRBV6-5 to TRBJ2-3; 7 bases line up with TRBD2. V was pared by 0 bases and J by 0 bases, with 3 bases of the junction left unmatched. Germline CDR1 is MNHEY and CDR2 is SVGAGI. The CDR3 loop spans 16 amino acids. CDR3 in amino acids: CASSYSLAASTDTQYF. CDR3 DNA: TGTGCCAGCAGTTACTCTCTAGCGGCAAGCACAGATACGCAGTATTTT.

This clone was found a few times. This rearrangement joins TRBV9 to TRBJ2-1; D may be TRBD1 (5 bases). The CDR3 extends over 15 amino acids. Germline CDR1 and CDR2: SGDLS and YYNGEE. V was clipped by 2 bases and J by 3 bases, with 12 bases between them. CDR3 nucleotide sequence: TGTGCCAGCAGCGTTGAGTGGGGCTACTACAATGAGCAGTTCTTC. It translates to CASSVEWGYYNEQFF. Full variable domain (remainder filled in from reference TRBV9 and TRBJ2-1): DSGVTQTPKHLITATGQRVTLRCSPRSGDLSVYWYQQSLDQGLQFLIQYYNGEERAKGNILERFSAQQFPDLHSELNLSSLELGDSALYFCASSVEWGYYNEQFFGPGTRLTVL.

This chain joins TRBV2 and TRBJ1-4; D possibly corresponds to TRBD1 (5 bases). Germline V gene sequence: CDR1 SNHLY, CDR2 FYNNEI. Trimming stripped 6 bases from V and 4 bases from J, with 9 bases between. The CDR3 length is 13 residues. CDR3 in amino acids: CASRVDSNEKLFF. The CDR3 coding sequence is TGTGCCAGCAGGGTTGACAGTAATGAAAAACTGTTTTTT.

This sequence joins TRBV7-6 and TRBJ2-3; D call uncertain. This CDR3 contains 15 residues. V was cut by 4 bases and J by 3 bases, with 14 bases left in between. Germline lookup yields CDR1 SGHVS and CDR2 FNYEAQ. DNA for the CDR3: TGTGCCAGCAGCTCTGACCCCCAGAGGACAGATACGCAGTATTTT. The encoded protein is CASSSDPQRTDTQYF.

A few counts support this clone. The rearrangement uses TRBV7-8 and TRBJ2-4; 8 nucleotides agree with TRBD2. Unmatched junction bases numbered 9, after V lost 3 bases and J lost 2 bases. The CDR3 totals 17 residues. Germline V lookup: CDR1 SGHVS, CDR2 FQNEAQ. The CDR3 coding sequence is TGTGCCAGCAGCTTCACCGGGGGGGGAACGACCAAAAACATTCAGTACTTC. Amino acid sequence: CASSFTGGGTTKNIQYF. The variable domain in full, with the rest retrieved from reference TRBV7-8 and TRBJ2-4, is GAGVSQSPRYKVAKRGQDVALRCDPISGHVSLFWYQQALGQGPEFLTYFQNEAQLDKSGLPSDRFFAERPEGSVSTLKIQRTQQEDSAVYLCASSFTGGGTTKNIQYFGAGTRLSVL.

Comment on this clone: Within the sample, other DNA sequences also encode this same CDR3. The chain has TRBV28 and TRBJ2-5; D uncertain. The germline CDR1 and CDR2 sequences are MDHEN and SYDVKM. The CDR3 has 11 amino acids. The germline V and J ends were trimmed by 6 bases and 5 bases, with 7 bases remaining between them. The CDR3, as DNA: TGTGCCAGCAGCCCCCGGGAGACCCAGTACTTC. It specifies CASSPRETQYF.

The chain links TRBV4-1 to TRBJ1-5, with TRBD1 matching over 8 bases. Per the germline V gene, CDR1 is MGHRA and CDR2 is YSYEKL. The J segment lost 6 bases and the V segment lost 1 base, leaving 2 bases of the junction unmatched. The CDR3 loop spans 14 amino acids. As DNA, the CDR3 is TGCGCCAGCAGCCAAGGGACAGGGCTTCAGCCCCAGCATTTT. Its translation is CASSQGTGLQPQHF.

This chain uses TRBV7-2 with TRBJ1-5; a possible D gene is TRBD1 (6 bases). Germline values: CDR1 SGHTA, CDR2 FQGNSA. The V gene lost 5 bases and the J gene lost 3 bases, with 11 bases spanning the gap. The CDR3 spans 14 residues. DNA of the CDR3: TGTGCCAGCAGCCGACAGGAGGTCAATCAGCCCCAGCATTTT. It codes for CASSRQEVNQPQHF.

The chain employs TRBV7-2 and TRBJ2-2; D may be TRBD2 (5 bases). CDR1 and CDR2 (germline): SGHTA, FQGNSA. This CDR3 spans 13 amino acids. Trimming cost V 4 bases and J 8 bases, with 11 bases left between them. The CDR3 protein is CASSSDGEGELFF. CDR3 DNA sequence: TGTGCCAGCAGCTCCGACGGGGAGGGGGAGCTGTTTTTT.

The V gene is TRBV4-3, the J gene TRBJ1-2, with 8 nucleotides matching TRBD1. The V gene end was trimmed by 2 bases and the J gene end by 5 bases; junction bases not matched to a gene: 4. CDR3 length: 14 residues. Germline V lookup: CDR1 LGHNA, CDR2 YSLEER. CDR3 region: CASSQTGGLYGYTF. CDR3 nucleotides: TGCGCCAGCAGCCAAACAGGGGGATTGTATGGCTACACCTTC.

This clone was seen more than once but under ten times. The chain recombines TRBV25-1 with TRBJ2-1; D unclear. V was cut by 2 bases and J by 1 base, with 3 bases left in between. The CDR3 loop spans 13 amino acids. CDR1 MGHDK and CDR2 SYGVNS come from the germline V gene. This CDR3 reads CASSELSYNEQFF. Here the CDR3 DNA reads TGTGCCAGCAGTGAACTATCCTACAATGAGCAGTTCTTC. Combining the CDR3 with reference TRBV25-1 and TRBJ2-1 gives the whole variable domain EADIYQTPRYLVIGTGKKITLECSQTMGHDKMYWYQQDPGMELHLIHYSYGVNSTEKGDLSSESTVSRIRTEHFPLTLESARPSHTSQYLCASSELSYNEQFFGPGTRLTVL.

The chain uses TRBV19 and TRBJ2-7; D perhaps matches TRBD1 (6 bases). Germline V gene data show CDR1 as LNHDA and CDR2 as SQIVND (reference sequence). The CDR3 runs to 13 residues. Trimming pared 5 bases from V and 3 bases from J, leaving 11 bases between. CDR3 in amino acids: CASSFGQLYEQYF. CDR3 nucleotide sequence: TGTGCCAGTAGTTTTGGACAGCTCTACGAGCAGTACTTC. Supplemented by reference TRBV19 and TRBJ2-7, the full variable domain reads DGGITQSPKYLFRKEGQNVTLSCEQNLNHDAMYWYRQDPGQGLRLIYYSQIVNDFQKGDIAEGYSVSREKKESFPLTVTSAQKNPTAFYLCASSFGQLYEQYFGPGTRLTVT.

This clone appeared a few times. The chain has TRBV6-5 and TRBJ1-1; D possibly corresponds to TRBD1 (5 bases). The CDR3 is made up of 13 amino acids. Germline CDR1 reads MNHEY; CDR2 reads SVGAGI. V was pared by 4 bases and J by 4 bases, with 10 bases between. CDR3 in amino acids: CASSSGLATEAFF. The CDR3, as DNA: TGTGCCAGCAGTTCAGGGCTGGCCACTGAAGCTTTCTTT.

Only a few counts were recorded for this clone. The chain combines TRBV5-1 with TRBJ2-3; D possibly corresponds to TRBD1 (6 bases). This CDR3 contains 17 residues. Germline loops: CDR1 SGHRS, CDR2 YFSETQ. V was cut by 2 bases and J by 4 bases, with 20 bases left in between. CDR3 DNA: TGCGCCAGCAGCTTTGCGGGTCAGGGGCAAGGAGCAGATACGCAGTATTTT. This codes for CASSFAGQGQGADTQYF. Drawing the rest from reference TRBV5-1 and TRBJ2-3, the complete variable domain is KAGVTQTPRYLIKTRGQQVTLSCSPISGHRSVSWYQQTPGQGLQFLFEYFSETQRNKGNFPGRFSGRQFSNSRSEMNVSTLELGDSALYLCASSFAGQGQGADTQYFGPGTRLTVL.

This sequence joins TRBV5-1 and TRBJ2-1, with a tentative D call TRBD2 (6 bases). CDR1 is SGHRS and CDR2 is YFSETQ in the germline V gene. The CDR3 is 16 amino acids. Between the trimmed V and J ends, which lost 4 bases and 1 base, there was a span of 15 bases. CDR3 protein: CASSPARGESYNEQFF. The CDR3 nucleotides are TGCGCCAGCAGCCCAGCGCGGGGCGAGTCCTACAATGAGCAGTTCTTC.

There are a few counts of this clone. V usage is TRBV4-1 and J usage is TRBJ2-5; D is perhaps TRBD1 (6 bases). CDR1 is MGHRA and CDR2 is YSYEKL in the germline V gene. The CDR3 totals 15 residues. V gave up 4 bases and J gave up 2 bases, with 14 bases separating them. The CDR3 sequence is CASSPRKGHQETQYF. For the CDR3, the DNA is TGCGCCAGCAGCCCGCGGAAGGGACATCAAGAGACCCAGTACTTC.